This T cell receptor beta chain comes out of a study of regulatory T cells in long-lasting Graves disease. Findings and caveats of the study: Accuracy could have been hurt by small sample size.

Arm-PCR of CDR3 regions and iRepertoire HTBI primers were the basis on which TCR beta libraries were built. TCRdb analysed the multiplex PCR reads with MiXCR anew, one entry per CDR3 protein. The sample shows 400,000 to 500,000 distinct CDR3 sequences, 12% to 15% of them seen only once. Time point: newly diagnosed GD, antithyroid drugs for less than 3 months. The TCR library was prepared using RNA isolated from PBMCs. Around 9 milliliters of peripheral blood went into EDTA tubes. The germline V and J ends were trimmed by 5 bases and 1 base, with 8 bases remaining between them. There are 13 residues in the CDR3. This clonotype was observed at least ten times. The antigen is unknown. These data were likewise used in another study, on T cells in Graves' hyperthyroidism and ophthalmopathy. That publication notes: Most thyroid clonotypes with frequency above 0.001 were detected in blood.

The input for sequencing was peripheral blood mononuclear cells (PBMCs), taken at new diagnosis, from a patient treated with antithyroid drugs. This receptor was taken from a woman aged 50 to 65 with Graves disease. This sequence joins TRBV12-3 or TRBV12-4 and TRBJ2-5, with a weak D call TRBD2 (5 bases). The CDR3 sequence: CASSLLVQETQYF. CDR3 sequence (DNA): TGTGCCAGCAGTCTACTAGTCCAAGAGACCCAGTACTTC.